This TCR beta chain was retrieved from a study of T cell responses to AZD1222 COVID-19 vaccine. Findings and caveats of the study: Spike-specific TCR breadth and depth both grew after two AZD1222 doses. Every sample of the repertoires postdated the peak T cell response. Spike-spanning, vaccine-associated CD4 TCRs were dominant at 160-218 and 743-854.

This CDR3 region has 16 residues. After removal of 2 bases from V and 2 bases from J, the junction contained 7 bases not matched to a gene. The table came from immunoSEQ multiplex PCR; TCRdb's copy has only in-frame clones and leaves some out. The sample includes some 200,000 clones, roughly nine tenths of them seen just once. As to this clone: Antigen specificity is unknown.

This chain connects TRBV6-7 to TRBJ2-7; the match to TRBD2 covers 9 bases. TRBV6-7 carries the ORF label, with uncertain function. Sample: peripheral blood, taken 28 days after the second AZD1222 dose. The sequence was collected from an adult who received the AZD1222 COVID-19 vaccine. The CDR3 loop reads CASSYLPIAGAYEQYF. CDR3 in DNA: TGTGCCAGCAGTTACCTCCCAATAGCGGGAGCCTACGAGCAGTACTTC.